Sequencing of this TCR beta chain was carried out in a study of cytomegalovirus exposure and HLA in healthy donors. Notes on the study in general: A later analysis found common viral pathogens apparently linked to several of the most significant clusters. Confirmation in vitro established that three CMV-associated chains were specific for CMV antigens. Usually a TCR sequence was rare, but some public TCRs were found in many donors. Highly shared variants forming one cluster were likely a sequencing artifact.

The primer mix had 60 Vbeta and 13 Jbeta primers. Sequenced by immunoSEQ multiplex PCR; TCRdb stores in-frame clones only, minus some. This sample has tens of thousands of clones, with roughly 73% found just once. CDR1 SGDLS and CDR2 YYNGEE come from the germline V gene. This CDR3 comprises 14 residues. Trimming stripped 4 bases from V and 4 bases from J, with 14 bases between. Concerning this clone itself: The antigen remains undetermined. The conserved phenylalanine or tryptophan normally closing the CDR3 is absent here, so this likely arose from a read error.

The chain is built from TRBV9 and TRBJ1-1; D call uncertain. This TCR was sampled from a male donor in good health and CMV-seropositive. Sequencing was carried out using PBMCs. CDR3 DNA sequence: TGTGCCAGCAGCCCCCACGGGGAAATCACTGAAGCTTTCGTT. As protein: CASSPHGEITEAFV.